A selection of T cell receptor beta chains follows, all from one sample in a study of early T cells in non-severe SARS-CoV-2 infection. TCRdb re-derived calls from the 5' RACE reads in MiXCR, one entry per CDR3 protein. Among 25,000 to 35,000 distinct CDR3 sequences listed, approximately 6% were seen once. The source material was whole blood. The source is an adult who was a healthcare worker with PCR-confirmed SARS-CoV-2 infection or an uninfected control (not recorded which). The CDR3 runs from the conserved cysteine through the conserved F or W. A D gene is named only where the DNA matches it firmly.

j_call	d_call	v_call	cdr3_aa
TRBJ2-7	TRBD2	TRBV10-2	CASSELAGAGEQYF
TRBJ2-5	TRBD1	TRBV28	CASSLDRVQETQYF
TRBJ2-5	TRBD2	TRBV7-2	CASSRSGSSGSGQYF
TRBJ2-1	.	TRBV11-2	CASSLGGIEQFF
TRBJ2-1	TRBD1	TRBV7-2	CASSKDRGYNEQFF
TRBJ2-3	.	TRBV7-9	CASSFIGSTDTQYF
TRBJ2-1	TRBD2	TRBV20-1	CSAGLAGVDRDEQFF
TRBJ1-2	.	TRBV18	CASSPERNYGYTF
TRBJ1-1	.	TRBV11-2	CASSETFNILNTEAFF
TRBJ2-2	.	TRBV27	CASSSAGGATGELFF
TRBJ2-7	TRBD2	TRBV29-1	CSEPTSGRYEQYF
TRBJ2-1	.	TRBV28	CASSRPLAGSYNEQFF
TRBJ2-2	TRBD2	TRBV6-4	CASGTSGSTGELFF
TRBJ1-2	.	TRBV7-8	CASSLGQGTYGYTF
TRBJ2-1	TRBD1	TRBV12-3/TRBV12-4	CASKGPAGGRAEQFF
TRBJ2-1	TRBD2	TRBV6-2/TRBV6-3	CASSYSGLAGIYNEQFF
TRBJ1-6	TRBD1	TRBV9	CASSVTGGPESPLHF
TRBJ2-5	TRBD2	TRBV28	CASSSGLRQETQYF